The next 15 T cell receptor beta chains were all read from a single sample in a study of CD8 T cells in ankylosing spondylitis. Each CDR3 protein gets one entry after TCRdb re-called the 5' RACE reads with MiXCR. The table shows 150,000 to 200,000 distinct CDR3 sequences, with 10% to 15% occurring only once. Sequencing was performed on blood, either unsorted or a sorted T cell fraction (not recorded which). All receptors come from a female donor with ankylosing spondylitis or in good health (not recorded which).

In this sample, this clonotype turned up many times. The chain employs TRBV27 and TRBJ2-7; 10 bases line up with TRBD2. After removal of 3 bases from V and 7 bases from J, the junction contained 9 bases not matched to a gene. The CDR3 is made up of 15 amino acids. Per germline, CDR1 MNHEY and CDR2 SMNVEV (reference sequence). The CDR3 protein is CASSLYLAGAREQYF. CDR3 DNA sequence: TGTGCCAGCAGTTTGTATCTAGCGGGAGCAAGGGAGCAGTACTTC.

This clonotype was detected ten times or more. The genes are TRBV5-1 and TRBJ1-4; D unclear. Trimming pared 4 bases from V and 0 bases from J, leaving 7 bases between. The CDR3 loop spans 14 amino acids. In germline, CDR1 is SGHRS, CDR2 YFSETQ. The CDR3 DNA is TGCGCCAGCAGCGACCCTGCAACTAATGAAAAACTGTTTTTT. It codes for CASSDPATNEKLFF.

V is TRBV7-3 and J is TRBJ2-3; tentatively, D is TRBD1 or TRBD2 (5 bases each). This CDR3 has 14 residues. The germline gives CDR1 SGHTA, CDR2 FQGTGA. V dropped 2 bases and J dropped 8 bases, with 14 bases sitting between them. The CDR3 is CASSLPGDGATQYF. CDR3 DNA sequence: TGTGCCAGCAGCTTACCCGGGGACGGGGCTACGCAGTATTTT.

This clonotype was observed many times. The genes are TRBV20-1 and TRBJ2-3; the D gene is possibly TRBD2 (6 bases). The V and J ends lost 4 bases and 2 bases respectively, with 10 bases between them. Germline CDR1 reads DFQATT; CDR2 reads SNEGSKA (reference sequence). The length of the CDR3 is 13 residues. This chain's CDR3 is CSAIADNTDTQYF. CDR3 nucleotides: TGCAGTGCTATAGCGGATAACACAGATACGCAGTATTTT.

The chain couples TRBV6-2 or TRBV6-3 to TRBJ2-5; 10 nucleotides agree with TRBD1. V lost 6 bases and J lost 2; bases outside the gene matches: 6. The germline V gene has CDR1 MNHEY and CDR2 SVGEGT. The CDR3 sequence is 15 residues long. CDR3 region: CASRNRDRGQETQYF. In nucleotides, the CDR3 is TGTGCCAGCAGAAACCGGGACAGGGGACAAGAGACCCAGTACTTC.

This clonotype has a count of ten or more. The chain's CDR3 is CASSLEVAGYNEQFF. CDR3 in DNA: TGCGCCAGCAGCTTGGAGGTAGCGGGATACAATGAGCAGTTCTTC. The chain couples TRBV5-1 to TRBJ2-1; 8 nucleotides agree with TRBD2. J was trimmed by 4 bases and V by 0 bases; bases with no gene match: 3. The CDR3 loop spans 15 amino acids. Germline CDR1 SGHRS, CDR2 YFSETQ.

The chain has TRBV5-1 and TRBJ2-7; TRBD1 or TRBD2 may be the D gene (6 bases each). From germline, CDR1 is SGHRS and CDR2 YFSETQ. V lost 2 bases and J lost 2, with 11 bases in between. CDR3 length equals 14 residues. CDR3 nucleotides: TGCGCCAGCAGCTTCACCGGGGGCCCCTACGAGCAGTACTTC. Amino acid sequence: CASSFTGGPYEQYF. Supplemented by reference TRBV5-1 and TRBJ2-7, the full variable domain reads KAGVTQTPRYLIKTRGQQVTLSCSPISGHRSVSWYQQTPGQGLQFLFEYFSETQRNKGNFPGRFSGRQFSNSRSEMNVSTLELGDSALYLCASSFTGGPYEQYFGPGTRLTVT.

The table lists this clonotype with many counts. The V call is TRBV6-5, the J call TRBJ2-2; perhaps TRBD2 as D (6 bases). This CDR3 is built from 15 residues. V was pared by 2 bases and J by 3 bases, with 10 bases between. Germline CDR1 reads MNHEY; CDR2 reads SVGAGI. The CDR3 loop is CASSYSSGDTGELFF. The CDR3 coding sequence is TGTGCCAGCAGTTACAGCTCGGGAGACACCGGGGAGCTGTTTTTT.

This clonotype was found many times. The J gene is TRBJ1-2, the V gene TRBV20-1; 9 nucleotides agree with TRBD1. The CDR3 has 14 amino acids. V dropped 0 bases and J dropped 6; count of bases not matched to a gene: 5. Germline lookup yields CDR1 DFQATT and CDR2 SNEGSKA (reference sequence). Here the CDR3 reads CSARDGGQGDGYTF. The CDR3 DNA follows: TGCAGTGCTAGAGATGGGGGACAGGGAGATGGCTACACCTTC.

This clonotype was seen repeatedly, ten times or more. The chain carries TRBV7-2 and TRBJ1-2; unclear D gene. CDR1 SGHTA and CDR2 FQGNSA come from the germline V gene. Between the trimmed V and J ends, which lost 1 base and 2 bases, there was a span of 8 bases. The length of the CDR3 is 14 residues. CDR3 sequence: CASSLELQNYGYTF. The CDR3 bases are TGTGCCAGCAGCTTAGAATTACAGAACTATGGCTACACCTTC.

The chain carries TRBV7-6 and TRBJ2-1, with 9 bases fitting TRBD2. V shed 4 bases and J 2 bases; nucleotides not matched to a gene: 9. Germline assignment: CDR1 SGHVS and CDR2 FNYEAQ. This CDR3 region has 17 residues. The CDR3 DNA sequence: TGTGCCAGCAGCTCAGGCGCCGTAGCGGGAGCCTACAATGAGCAGTTCTTC. Translated, it gives CASSSGAVAGAYNEQFF.

This clonotype was seen ten or more times. The chain joins TRBV6-2 or TRBV6-3 to TRBJ2-3, with 10 bases aligning to TRBD2. From germline, CDR1 is MNHEY and CDR2 SVGEGT. The V and J ends lost 4 bases and 4 bases, in that order; junction bases with no gene match: 2. The CDR3 sequence is 14 residues long. The CDR3 DNA sequence: TGTGCCAGCAGTTTAGCGGGAGGCCCAGATACGCAGTATTTT. Translated, it gives CASSLAGGPDTQYF.

As concerns this clonotype: A much bigger clone sits one base away, suggesting this may be a read error. V and J are TRBV20-1 and TRBJ2-1, with 13 bases that match TRBD2. J lost 6 bases, V lost 1 base, and 3 bases had no gene match. Germline V gene sequence: CDR1 DFQATT, CDR2 SNEGSKA (reference sequence). The CDR3 contains 15 residues. CDR3 loop: CSARGTSGSGNEQFF. CDR3 bases: TGCAGTGCTAGAGGGACTAGCGGGAGTGGCAATGAGCAGTTCTTC.

This clonotype was seen repeatedly, ten times or more. V and J are TRBV4-1 and TRBJ2-4; TRBD2 aligns across 10 bases. This CDR3 region has 14 residues. The germline CDR1 and CDR2 sequences are MGHRA and YSYEKL. The V and J ends lost 2 bases and 9 bases, in that order; junction bases with no gene match: 4. The CDR3 region is CASSQQGLASIQYF. The CDR3 DNA reads TGCGCCAGCAGCCAACAGGGACTAGCGAGCATTCAGTACTTC.

The gene calls are TRBV11-3 and TRBJ2-2; 8 nucleotides match TRBD1. The germline CDR1 and CDR2 sequences are SGHNT and YENEEA. The ends lost 4 bases at V and 6 bases at J; junction bases unmatched: 7. This CDR3 has 15 amino acids. The CDR3 DNA reads TGTGCCAGCAGCTCGGACAGGGAAGGGGCCGGGGAGCTGTTTTTT. It yields the protein CASSSDREGAGELFF.